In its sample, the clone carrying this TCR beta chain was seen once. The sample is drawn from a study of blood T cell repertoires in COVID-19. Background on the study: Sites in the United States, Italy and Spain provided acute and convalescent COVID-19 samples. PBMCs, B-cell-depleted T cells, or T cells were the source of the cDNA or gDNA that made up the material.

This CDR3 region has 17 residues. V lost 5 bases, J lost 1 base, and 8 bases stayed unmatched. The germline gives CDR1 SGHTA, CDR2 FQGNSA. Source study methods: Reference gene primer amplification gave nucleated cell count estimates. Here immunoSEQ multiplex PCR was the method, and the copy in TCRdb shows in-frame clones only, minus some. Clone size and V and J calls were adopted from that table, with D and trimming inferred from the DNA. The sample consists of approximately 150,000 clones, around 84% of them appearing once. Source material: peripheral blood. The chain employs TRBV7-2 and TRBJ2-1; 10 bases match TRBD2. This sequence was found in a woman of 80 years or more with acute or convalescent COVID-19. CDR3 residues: CASSITRTSGSYNEQFF. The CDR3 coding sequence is TGTGCCAGCAGCATTACCCGGACTAGCGGTTCCTACAATGAGCAGTTCTTC.